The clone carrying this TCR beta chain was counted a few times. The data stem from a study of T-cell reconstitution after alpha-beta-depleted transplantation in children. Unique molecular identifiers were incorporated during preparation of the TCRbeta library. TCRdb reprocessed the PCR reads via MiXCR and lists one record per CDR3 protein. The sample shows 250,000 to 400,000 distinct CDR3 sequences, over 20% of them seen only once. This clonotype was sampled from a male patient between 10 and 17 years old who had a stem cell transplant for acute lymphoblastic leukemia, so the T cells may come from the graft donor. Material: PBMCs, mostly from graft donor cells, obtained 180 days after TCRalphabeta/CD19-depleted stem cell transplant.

Here the CDR3 reads CATSTRTGGNTDTQYF. CDR3 in DNA: TGTGCCACCAGCACAAGGACAGGGGGGAACACAGATACGCAGTATTTT. The chain links TRBV15 to TRBJ2-3, with 10 nucleotides matching TRBD1. Germline V gene data show CDR1 as LNHNV and CDR2 as YYDKDF (reference sequence). J lost 2 bases, V lost 4 bases, and 6 bases had no gene match. The CDR3 is made up of 16 amino acids.